What follows are 8 T cell receptor beta chains derived from one specimen sequenced in a study of OX40 agonist ivuxolimab in advanced cancers. Using immunoSEQ multiplex PCR, the repertoire was profiled, and TCRdb retains in-frame clones only, with some absent. The sample includes roughly 110,000 clones, 90% seen only once; the top ten take 0.48%. Specimen: CD4+ or CD8+ T cells sorted from blood, collected in a trial of the OX40 agonist ivuxolimab. These receptors all come from an adult with an advanced solid tumor such as melanoma, head and neck, liver or kidney cancer.

V and J are TRBV5-6 and TRBJ2-1, with 7 positions matching TRBD1. Germline V lookup: CDR1 SGHDT, CDR2 YYEEEE. The V and J ends lost 2 bases and 10 bases, in that order; junction bases with no gene match: 12. CDR3 length equals 15 residues. Here the CDR3 DNA reads TGTGCCAGCAGCTTACAGGGGTCCGGACATAGGGAGCAGTTCTTC. Translated, it gives CASSLQGSGHREQFF.

The chain is built from TRBV4-3 and TRBJ2-3; D not certain. The ends were cut back, 0 bases at V and 3 bases at J, with 10 bases in the middle. The V gene's germline CDR1 is LGHNA and CDR2 YSLEER. This CDR3 comprises 15 residues. The CDR3 DNA follows: TGCGCCAGCAGCCAAGATCGCACCGGGACAGATACGCAGTATTTT. Its translation: CASSQDRTGTDTQYF.

The rearrangement joins TRBV19 to TRBJ1-3; 7 bases line up with TRBD1. The CDR3 runs to 14 residues. V was clipped by 5 bases and J by 3 bases; unmatched bases: 4. Germline V lookup: CDR1 LNHDA, CDR2 SQIVND (reference sequence). CDR3 loop: CASSQTGVGNTIYF. CDR3 nucleotide sequence: TGTGCCAGTAGTCAAACAGGGGTTGGAAACACCATATATTTT.

The V gene is TRBV18, the J gene TRBJ2-7; a possible D gene is TRBD2 (5 bases). CDR3 length: 12 residues. V dropped 5 bases and J dropped 9 bases, with 14 bases sitting between them. Germline CDR1 is KGHSH and CDR2 is LQKENI. The CDR3 DNA reads as TGTGCCAGCTCATCGGACTGGGTAGGGCAGTACTTC. Its translation is CASSSDWVGQYF.

Points on this clone: Other DNA sequences in the sample encode the same CDR3. This rearrangement joins TRBV7-2 to TRBJ2-1; possibly TRBD1 for D (6 bases). This CDR3 region has 12 residues. CDR1 and CDR2 (germline): SGHTA, FQGNSA. V lost 3 bases and J lost 10, with 10 bases in between. The CDR3 is CASSLQGREQFF. The CDR3 DNA follows: TGTGCCAGCAGCTTGCAGGGGCGGGAGCAGTTCTTC.

This clone was seen a handful of times. The chain combines TRBV4-1 with TRBJ1-2, with D unclear. V lost 4 bases and J lost 0, with 6 bases in between. The V gene's germline CDR1 is MGHRA and CDR2 YSYEKL. CDR3 length: 13 residues. This CDR3 reads CASSPGTNYGYTF. CDR3 nucleotide sequence: TGCGCCAGCAGCCCCGGGACTAACTATGGCTACACCTTC.

V usage is TRBV14 and J usage is TRBJ2-5; TRBD1 or TRBD2 may be the D gene (5 bases each). V was shortened by 2 bases and J by 5 bases, with 12 bases between the two germline ends. The CDR3 runs 14 residues. Germline V gene sequence: CDR1 SGHDN, CDR2 FVKESK. CDR3 sequence (DNA): TGTGCCAGCAGCCAAAACGCAGGGACGGAGACCCAGTACTTC. The encoded protein is CASSQNAGTETQYF.

This chain joins TRBV25-1 and TRBJ2-3, with D uncertain. CDR3 size: 14 residues. The V gene's germline CDR1 is MGHDK and CDR2 SYGVNS. Trimming cost V 6 bases and J 1 base, with 11 bases left between them. The DNA for the CDR3 is TGTGCCAGCAGATCAAATACTCGCACAGATACGCAGTATTTT. Translation: CASRSNTRTDTQYF.